A single T cell receptor (beta chain) is shown here with its context. Its specificity is unknown. These data belong to a study of blood T cells in healthy people across ages. At the level of the study: About one barcoded TCR beta cDNA was captured per two T cells. Study outcomes and limitations: Donor CMV status, an unknown factor, possibly confounded changes in expanded clonotypes. Long-lived donors exceeded aged donors in naive CD4+ cells and diversity.

Next came a second PCR, run for about 6 to 11 cycles, which used a sample-barcoded 5' primer along with a J-beta primer mix. Any given sample supplied a minimum of 2.5 million CDR3-containing paired-end reads. Via MiXCR, TCRdb re-called the 5' RACE reads, giving one row per CDR3 protein. The sample contains about 1.4 million distinct CDR3 sequences, roughly 59% of which appear only once. Trimming removed 1 base from V and 3 bases from J, with 12 bases in between. This CDR3 is built from 15 residues. Germline CDR1 is MNHEY and CDR2 is SMNVEV (reference sequence). This sequence was found in a man aged 18-30 years in good health. The sample comprised blood. The V gene is TRBV27, the J gene TRBJ1-1; D ambiguous. The CDR3 loop reads CASSLYGVAYTEAFF. CDR3 in DNA: TGTGCCAGCAGTTTATACGGGGTTGCTTACACTGAAGCTTTCTTT.